The TCR beta chain under discussion was sequenced for a study of blood T cell repertoires in COVID-19. Assay used: immunoSEQ multiplex PCR; TCRdb lists only in-frame clones, some missing. The sample carries hundreds of thousands of clones, around 85% recorded once. In assigning cohorts, the study relied on participant-reported clinical history. This CDR3 contains 14 residues. Trimming removed 5 bases at V and 5 bases at J, with 12 bases between. CDR1 is MNHNS and CDR2 is SASEGT in the germline V gene. V and J are TRBV6-1 and TRBJ2-2, with D maybe TRBD2 (5 bases). Sequenced input: PBMCs or T cells enriched from blood (not recorded which). The receptor's source is a woman between 40 and 55 years old with acute COVID-19. CDR3 protein: CASSYSERTGELFF. The CDR3 coding sequence is TGTGCCAGCAGTTATTCCGAGCGGACCGGGGAGCTGTTTTTT.